This TCR beta chain was sequenced during a study of shared clonotypes between healthy human individuals. Study-wide findings and caveats: Larger estimated richness was generally seen in naive subsets than in memory subsets. Donor scarcity curtailed the genetic and exposure-history diversity represented herein.

Germline assignment: CDR1 MDHEN and CDR2 SYDVKM. Trimming removed 6 bases at V and 5 bases at J, with 19 bases between. The CDR3 covers 16 residues. Worth noting for this clone: Its antigen remains unidentified.

Clones were read by immunoSEQ multiplex PCR, and TCRdb kept only the in-frame ones, dropping some. The sample yields hundreds of thousands of clones, more than 95% seen once. It was into CD45RA+ naive and CD45RA-negative memory subsets that the CD4+ cells were split. This rearrangement joins TRBV28 to TRBJ2-2; D is possibly TRBD1 or TRBD2 (6 bases each). The sequencing input was naive CD4+ T cells sorted from blood. Subset: CD45RA+ positively selected. This TCR was recovered from a woman aged 25 to 39 in good health. The CDR3 bases are TGTGCCAGCAGGCCCTCCGGACGGAGGGGGACCGGGGAGCTGTTTTTT. Its translation is CASRPSGRRGTGELFF. The variable domain in full, completed from reference TRBV28 and TRBJ2-2, reads DVKVTQSSRYLVKRTGEKVFLECVQDMDHENMFWYRQDPGLGLRLIYFSYDVKMKEKGDIPEGYSVSREKKERFSLILESASTNQTSMYLCASRPSGRRGTGELFFGEGSRLTVL.